This T cell receptor (beta chain) was profiled in a study of OX40 agonist ivuxolimab in advanced cancers. The overall study: Recorded diagnoses for dose-escalation patients were hepatocellular carcinoma, melanoma, renal cell or head and neck cancer. Study-level results: Normalized T-cell clonal expansion was also low in a subset of nonresponders. CD4+ and CD8+ blood T cells expanded clonally by week 6 at 0.1 to 3.0 mg/kg.

TCRdb's copy holds only in-frame clones and misses some; the assay was immunoSEQ multiplex PCR. The sample contains about 100,000 clones, approximately 93% of which appear only once. The junction had 5 bases not matched to a gene; V was cut back by 3 bases and J by 6 bases. The CDR3 runs 15 residues. Germline CDR1 is SGHTA and CDR2 is FQGNSA. For this clone: Its target is unknown.

This sample comprised CD4+ or CD8+ T cells sorted from blood, obtained in a trial of the OX40 agonist ivuxolimab. This sequence originates from an adult with an advanced solid tumor such as melanoma, head and neck, liver or kidney cancer. The chain recombines TRBV7-2 with TRBJ2-3, with 11 positions matching TRBD1. The CDR3 nucleotides read TGTGCCAGCAGCTTTTTGGGGACAGGGGGGGATACGCAGTATTTT. Translation: CASSFLGTGGDTQYF.